Listed below are T cell receptor beta chains from one sample, sequenced in a study of regulatory T cells in long-lasting Graves disease. TCRdb re-derived calls from the multiplex PCR reads in MiXCR, one entry per CDR3 protein. The data show under 450,000 distinct CDR3 sequences, 23% seen once. The material was peripheral blood mononuclear cells (PBMCs), obtained when the disease was refractory, from a patient treated with antithyroid drugs. Every receptor here comes from a middle-aged woman with Graves disease. Both conserved end residues are part of each CDR3. The D gene is left open where the match is weak. A row's size may be missing; if present it is once, few, many or a size class.

clone_size: many
j_call: TRBJ1-2
v_call: TRBV20-1
d_call: TRBD1
cdr3_nt: TGCAGTGCTAGGACAGGGACCTATGGCTACACCTTC
cdr3_aa: CSARTGTYGYTF

clone_size: NA
j_call: TRBJ2-2
v_call: TRBV12-3/TRBV12-4
d_call: NA
cdr3_nt: TGTGCCAGCAGGTCCGACTGGGTACCCGGGGAGCTGTTTTTT
cdr3_aa: CASRSDWVPGELFF

clone_size: NA
j_call: TRBJ1-5
v_call: TRBV30
d_call: NA
cdr3_nt: TGTGCCTGGAGTAATGACGGGAATCAGCCCCAGCATTTT
cdr3_aa: CAWSNDGNQPQHF

clone_size: many
j_call: TRBJ2-7
v_call: TRBV12-3/TRBV12-4
d_call: TRBD1
cdr3_nt: TGTGCCAGCAGTTTCGGGACAGGCGGCTCTCTCGAGCAGTACTTC
cdr3_aa: CASSFGTGGSLEQYF

clone_size: few
j_call: TRBJ2-5
v_call: TRBV25-1
d_call: NA
cdr3_nt: TGTGCCAGCACTTCACGGGAGACCCAAGAGACCCAGTACTTC
cdr3_aa: CASTSRETQETQYF

clone_size: many
j_call: TRBJ2-2
v_call: TRBV11-2
d_call: NA
cdr3_nt: TGTGCCAGCCGCTCAGACACTACAAAGGGGGAGCTGTTTTTT
cdr3_aa: CASRSDTTKGELFF

clone_size: few
j_call: TRBJ2-1
v_call: TRBV12-5
d_call: TRBD2
cdr3_nt: TGTGCTAGTGGTTTGGTAATAGCGGGACACCGTGAGCAGTTCTTC
cdr3_aa: CASGLVIAGHREQFF

clone_size: once
j_call: TRBJ2-5
v_call: TRBV7-2
d_call: TRBD1
cdr3_nt: TGTGCCAGCAGCGCCCCCAGTTGGGACAGCCTCCCTGGGACCCAGTACTTC
cdr3_aa: CASSAPSWDSLPGTQYF

clone_size: many
j_call: TRBJ2-5
v_call: TRBV19
d_call: NA
cdr3_nt: TGTGCCAGTAGTAGCCTTGTAGAGGAGACCCAGTACTTC
cdr3_aa: CASSSLVEETQYF

clone_size: few
j_call: TRBJ1-1
v_call: TRBV5-6
d_call: NA
cdr3_nt: TGTGCCAGCAGCTTCCCAGGGTGGAAGACTGAAGCTTTCTTT
cdr3_aa: CASSFPGWKTEAFF

clone_size: NA
j_call: TRBJ2-2
v_call: TRBV27
d_call: NA
cdr3_nt: TGTGCCAGCAGGGTACAAACCGGGGAGCTGTTTTTT
cdr3_aa: CASRVQTGELFF

clone_size: NA
j_call: TRBJ2-7
v_call: TRBV29-1
d_call: NA
cdr3_nt: TGCAGCGTTGGGTCAGGGGCAGGCTACGAGCAGTACTTC
cdr3_aa: CSVGSGAGYEQYF

clone_size: NA
j_call: TRBJ1-3
v_call: TRBV5-1
d_call: NA
cdr3_nt: TGCGCCAGCAGCTGGGGGGCCCACTTCACCTCTGGAAACACCATATATTTT
cdr3_aa: CASSWGAHFTSGNTIYF

clone_size: many
j_call: TRBJ1-1
v_call: TRBV28
d_call: NA
cdr3_nt: TGTGCCAGCAGTTCGGGTAACGCTGAAGCTTTCTTT
cdr3_aa: CASSSGNAEAFF

clone_size: NA
j_call: TRBJ1-5
v_call: TRBV11-2
d_call: NA
cdr3_nt: TGTGCCAGCAGCTTAGGGTTAGGGGGGGCGCGCAATCAGCCCCAGCATTTT
cdr3_aa: CASSLGLGGARNQPQHF

clone_size: few
j_call: TRBJ2-1
v_call: TRBV20-1
d_call: NA
cdr3_nt: TGCAGTGCTAGCACGGGCTACAATGAGCAGTTCTTC
cdr3_aa: CSASTGYNEQFF

clone_size: many
j_call: TRBJ1-2
v_call: TRBV12-3/TRBV12-4
d_call: NA
cdr3_nt: TGTGCCAGCAGTTTCAGTAAAAGGGTGGCTGGCTACACCTTC
cdr3_aa: CASSFSKRVAGYTF

clone_size: NA
j_call: TRBJ2-7
v_call: TRBV6-1
d_call: TRBD2
cdr3_nt: TGTGCCAGCACCAGGACCGGGACTAGCAGTCCCTACGAGCAGTACTTC
cdr3_aa: CASTRTGTSSPYEQYF

clone_size: NA
j_call: TRBJ2-1
v_call: TRBV20-1
d_call: NA
cdr3_nt: TGCAGTGCCACCGGGACCACTTACAATGAGCAGTTCTTC
cdr3_aa: CSATGTTYNEQFF

clone_size: many
j_call: TRBJ2-4
v_call: TRBV11-2
d_call: NA
cdr3_nt: TGTGCCAGCAGCTCACTGTCCCGGGACGTTTTGGGCATAGCCAAAAACATTCAGTACTTC
cdr3_aa: CASSSLSRDVLGIAKNIQYF